The sample holds a few counts of the clone carrying this TCR beta chain. Its antigen is not known. This entry is derived from a study of cytomegalovirus exposure and HLA in healthy donors. Study background: HLA-typed donors were the source of approximately 86 million unique TCRs held in an early data release.

Whole-study results and caveats: For cytomegalovirus status, the classifier reportedly gave diagnoses with high specificity and sensitivity. Accurate predictions that matched the HLA-A and HLA-B alleles of most subjects were reportedly made from TCR beta sequences.

Primers for the PCR totalled 60 Vbeta and 13 Jbeta. Assay used: immunoSEQ multiplex PCR; TCRdb lists only in-frame clones, some missing. The table lists about 59,000 clones, approximately 88% of them singletons. V dropped 5 bases and J dropped 3 bases, with 16 bases sitting between them. Germline V gene data show CDR1 as LNHDA and CDR2 as SQIVND (reference sequence). The CDR3 extends over 15 amino acids. The sequenced sample was PBMCs. This clonotype was sampled from a man in his thirties or forties in good health and CMV-seropositive. This rearrangement joins TRBV19 to TRBJ1-1; maybe TRBD1 (5 bases). In DNA form, the CDR3 reads TGTGCCAGTAGTTTCCCCGGGGGAACCTACACTGAAGCTTTCTTT. This translates into CASSFPGGTYTEAFF.